This TCR beta chain was documented in a study of vaccination and CD4 T cells after COVID-19. As to treatment: roughly ten-day PBMC culture with coronavirus spike peptide pools or control peptides (ViraFEST assay). Gathered ahead of the COVID-19 pandemic (2011-2018) were the CD4+ T cells of the unexposed donor. In germline, CDR1 is SGHDT, CDR2 YYEEEE. The CDR3 extends over 17 amino acids. Trimming took off 0 bases at V and 0 bases at J, with 15 bases between the two ends. Researchers used the Oncomine TCR Beta short-read assay to sequence DNA from cultured CD4+ T cells. MiXCR, run by TCRdb on the PCR reads, gives a single entry per CDR3 protein. Seen here are several thousand distinct CDR3 sequences, roughly two fifths observed once, and the top ten hold under 35%. Comments on this clonotype: Its antigen is still unknown.

The sequencing input was CD4+ T cells from blood, cultured in vitro. The chain has TRBV5-6 and TRBJ1-2; D is unresolved. The source of this sequence is a human donor in good health. The CDR3 DNA follows: TGTGCCAGCAGCTTGGAATCTCTGCGGCTGACTAACTATGGCTACACCTTC. Its translation is CASSLESLRLTNYGYTF.